The source of this T cell receptor (beta chain) is a study of OX40 agonist ivuxolimab in advanced cancers. Turning to the study itself: While on treatment, patients had intravenous ivuxolimab at 0.01 to 10 mg/kg every 2 weeks. Cancers in dose escalation were hepatocellular, melanoma, renal cell and head and neck. Of the participants, under 50% had some prior anti-PD-1, anti-PD-L1 or anti-CTLA-4 therapy, which was allowed. General study results and limits: Some nonresponders likewise displayed low normalized T-cell clonal expansion.

Comments on this clone: Its antigen remains unknown.

The CDR3 is 13 amino acids. V was pared by 2 bases and J by 0 bases, with 5 bases between. The V gene's germline CDR1 is GTSNPN and CDR2 SVGIG (reference sequence). Profiling relied on immunoSEQ multiplex PCR, and the TCRdb table lists in-frame clones only, not all of them. This table holds 65,000 or so clones, roughly 80% found once. The sequencing here drew on CD4+ or CD8+ T cells sorted from blood, taken in a trial of the OX40 agonist ivuxolimab. The sequence was collected from an adult with an advanced solid tumor such as melanoma, head and neck, liver or kidney cancer. The rearrangement uses TRBV30 and TRBJ1-3; D is ambiguous. This CDR3 reads CAWSRLSGNTIYF. CDR3 in DNA: TGTGCCTGGAGTAGGCTCTCTGGAAACACCATATATTTT.